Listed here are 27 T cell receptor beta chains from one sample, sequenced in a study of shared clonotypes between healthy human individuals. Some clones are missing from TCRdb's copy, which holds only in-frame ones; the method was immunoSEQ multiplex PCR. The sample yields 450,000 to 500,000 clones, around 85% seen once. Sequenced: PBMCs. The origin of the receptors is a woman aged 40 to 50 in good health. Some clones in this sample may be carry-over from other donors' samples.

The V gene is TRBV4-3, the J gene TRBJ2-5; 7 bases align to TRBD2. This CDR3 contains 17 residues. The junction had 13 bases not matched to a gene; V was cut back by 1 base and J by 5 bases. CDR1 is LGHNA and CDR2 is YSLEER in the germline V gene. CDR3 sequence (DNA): TGCGCCAGCAGCCAAGCCCTACTTGCGGGAGTACGGGAGACCCAGTACTTC. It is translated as CASSQALLAGVRETQYF.

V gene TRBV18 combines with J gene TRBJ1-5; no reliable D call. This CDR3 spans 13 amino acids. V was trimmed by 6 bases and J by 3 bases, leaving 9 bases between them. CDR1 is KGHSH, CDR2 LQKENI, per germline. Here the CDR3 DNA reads TGTGCCAGCTCCTTGGATCCCAATCAGCCCCAGCATTTT. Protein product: CASSLDPNQPQHF.

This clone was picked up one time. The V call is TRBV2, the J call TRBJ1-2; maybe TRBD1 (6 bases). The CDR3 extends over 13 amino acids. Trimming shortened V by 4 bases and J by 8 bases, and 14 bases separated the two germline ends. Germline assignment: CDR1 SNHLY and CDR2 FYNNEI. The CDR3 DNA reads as TGTGCCAGCAGTGGCAAGTACAGGGACGGCTACACCTTC. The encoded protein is CASSGKYRDGYTF. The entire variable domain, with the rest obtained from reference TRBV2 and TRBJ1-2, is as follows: EPEVTQTPSHQVTQMGQEVILRCVPISNHLYFYWYRQILGQKVEFLVSFYNNEISEKSEIFDDQFSVERPDGSNFTLKIRSTKLEDSAMYFCASSGKYRDGYTFGSGTRLTVV.

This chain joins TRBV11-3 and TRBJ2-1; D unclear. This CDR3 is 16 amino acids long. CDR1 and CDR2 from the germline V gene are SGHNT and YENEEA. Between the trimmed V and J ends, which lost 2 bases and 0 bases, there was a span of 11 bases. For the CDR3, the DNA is TGTGCCAGCAGCTTAAGTACCGGTAGCTCCTACAATGAGCAGTTCTTC. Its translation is CASSLSTGSSYNEQFF.

The DNA of the CDR3 is TGTGCCAGCAGTATACTAGCGGGGGGGAGGGGAAATGAGCAGTTCTTC. Translated: CASSILAGGRGNEQFF. The rearrangement joins TRBV6-6 to TRBJ2-1; 13 nucleotides match TRBD2. CDR1 is MNHNY and CDR2 is SVGAGI in the germline V gene (reference sequence). The CDR3 contains 16 residues. Trimming cost V 5 bases and J 7 bases; bases outside gene matches: 8.

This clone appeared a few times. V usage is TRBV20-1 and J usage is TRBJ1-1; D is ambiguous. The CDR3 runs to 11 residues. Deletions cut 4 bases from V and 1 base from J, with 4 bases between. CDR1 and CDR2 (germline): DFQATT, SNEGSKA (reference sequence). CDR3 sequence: CSANGNTEAFF. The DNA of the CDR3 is TGCAGTGCTAACGGGAACACTGAAGCTTTCTTT.

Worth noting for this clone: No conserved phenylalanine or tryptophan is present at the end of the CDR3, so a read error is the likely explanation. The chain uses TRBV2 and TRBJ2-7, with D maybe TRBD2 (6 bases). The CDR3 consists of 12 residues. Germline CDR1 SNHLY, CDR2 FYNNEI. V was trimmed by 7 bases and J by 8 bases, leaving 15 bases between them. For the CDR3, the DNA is TGTGCCAGCACCTGGGGGAGGAACAAGCAGTACTTA. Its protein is CASTWGRNKQYL.

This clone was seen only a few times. In nucleotides, the CDR3 is TGCAGTGGCAGGGAGTGGGGGGCTGGCGGAGAGACCCAGTACTTC. Translated: CSGREWGAGGETQYF. The chain employs TRBV29-1 and TRBJ2-5; the D call may be TRBD1 or TRBD2 (6 bases each). The CDR3 totals 15 residues. The germline V gene has CDR1 SQVTM and CDR2 ANQGSEA.

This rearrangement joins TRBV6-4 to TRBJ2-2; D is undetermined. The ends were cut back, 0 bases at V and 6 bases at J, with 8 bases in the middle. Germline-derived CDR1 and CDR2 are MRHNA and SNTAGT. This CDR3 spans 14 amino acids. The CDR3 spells CASSDSLVSGELFF. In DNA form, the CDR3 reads TGTGCCAGCAGTGACTCGTTAGTCTCCGGGGAGCTGTTTTTT.

CDR3 in amino acids: CAWSRDPTGVRSYEQYF. In DNA, the CDR3 is TGTGCCTGGAGTCGAGATCCGACAGGGGTGCGTTCCTACGAGCAGTACTTC. The V gene is TRBV30, the J gene TRBJ2-7, with TRBD1 identical over 8 bases. This CDR3 region has 17 residues. The V gene's germline CDR1 is GTSNPN and CDR2 SVGIG (reference sequence). The V segment lost 2 bases and the J segment 1 base; nucleotides outside the gene matches: 13. Based on the CDR3 plus reference TRBV30 and TRBJ2-7, the full variable domain is SQTIHQWPATLVQPVGSPLSLECTVEGTSNPNLYWYRQAAGRGLQLLFYSVGIGQISSEVPQNLSASRPQDRQFILSSKKLLLSDSGFYLCAWSRDPTGVRSYEQYFGPGTRLTVT.

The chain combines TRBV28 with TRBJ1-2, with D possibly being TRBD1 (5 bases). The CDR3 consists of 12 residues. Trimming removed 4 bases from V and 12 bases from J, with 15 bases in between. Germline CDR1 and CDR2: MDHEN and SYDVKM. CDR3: CASSSRLRVHTF. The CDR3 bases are TGTGCCAGCAGTTCCCGGCTCAGGGTGCACACCTTC.

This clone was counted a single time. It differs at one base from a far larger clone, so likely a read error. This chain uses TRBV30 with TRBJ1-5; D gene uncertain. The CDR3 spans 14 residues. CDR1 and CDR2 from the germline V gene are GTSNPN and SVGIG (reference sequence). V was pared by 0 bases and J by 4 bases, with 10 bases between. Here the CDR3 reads CAWSVLARNQPQHF. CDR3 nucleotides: TGTGCCTGGAGTGTTCTGGCAAGAAATCAGCCCCAGCATTTT.

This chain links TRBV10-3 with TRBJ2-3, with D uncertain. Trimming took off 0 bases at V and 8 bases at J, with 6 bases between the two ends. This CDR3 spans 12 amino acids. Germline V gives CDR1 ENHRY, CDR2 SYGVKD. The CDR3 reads CAISESAVTQYF. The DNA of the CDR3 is TGTGCCATCAGTGAGTCCGCGGTTACGCAGTATTTT.

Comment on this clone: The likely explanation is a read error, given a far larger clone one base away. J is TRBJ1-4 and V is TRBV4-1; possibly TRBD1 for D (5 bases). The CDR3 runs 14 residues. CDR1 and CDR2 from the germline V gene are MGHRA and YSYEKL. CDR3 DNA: TGCGCCAGCAGCCTCGGAAGGGGTAATGAAAAACTGTCTTTT. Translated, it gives CASSLGRGNEKLSF.

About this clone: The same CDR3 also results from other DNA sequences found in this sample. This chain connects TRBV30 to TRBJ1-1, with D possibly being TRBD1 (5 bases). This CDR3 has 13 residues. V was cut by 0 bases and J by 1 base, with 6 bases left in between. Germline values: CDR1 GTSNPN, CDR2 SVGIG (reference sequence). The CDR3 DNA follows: TGTGCCTGGAGTGTGGGGCGGAACACTGAAGCTTTCTTT. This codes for CAWSVGRNTEAFF.

The CDR3 DNA is TGTGCCAGCAGCTTACGCTCGGGCCCCTACGAGCAGTACTTC. Its translation is CASSLRSGPYEQYF. The rearrangement joins TRBV7-3 to TRBJ2-7; D ambiguous. The CDR3 length is 14 residues. Deletions cut 2 bases from V and 2 bases from J, with 10 bases between. CDR1 is SGHTA, CDR2 FQGTGA, per germline.

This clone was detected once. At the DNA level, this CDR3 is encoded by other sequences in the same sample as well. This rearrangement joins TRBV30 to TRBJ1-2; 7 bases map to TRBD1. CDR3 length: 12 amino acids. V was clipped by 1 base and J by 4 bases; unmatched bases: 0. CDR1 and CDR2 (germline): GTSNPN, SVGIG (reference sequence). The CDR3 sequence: CAWSAGGYGYTF. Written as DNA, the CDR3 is TGTGCCTGGAGTGCAGGGGGCTATGGCTACACCTTC.

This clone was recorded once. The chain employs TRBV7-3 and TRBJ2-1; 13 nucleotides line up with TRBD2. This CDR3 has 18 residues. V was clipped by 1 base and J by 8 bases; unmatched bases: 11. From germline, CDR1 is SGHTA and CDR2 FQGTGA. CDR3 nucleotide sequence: TGTGCCAGCAGCTTAATCTTCGGGACTAGCGGGACGCCCGATGAGCAGTTCTTC. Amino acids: CASSLIFGTSGTPDEQFF.

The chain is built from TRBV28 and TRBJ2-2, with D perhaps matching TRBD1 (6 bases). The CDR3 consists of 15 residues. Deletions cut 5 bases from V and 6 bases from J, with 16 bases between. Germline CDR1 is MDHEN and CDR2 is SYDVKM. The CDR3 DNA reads TGTGCCAGCAGTCGGATCCGGGACACCGCCGGGGAGCTGTTTTTT. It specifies CASSRIRDTAGELFF.

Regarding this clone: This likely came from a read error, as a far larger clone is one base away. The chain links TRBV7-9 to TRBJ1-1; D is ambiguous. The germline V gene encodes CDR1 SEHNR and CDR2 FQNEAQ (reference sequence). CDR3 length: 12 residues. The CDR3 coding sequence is TGTGCCAGCAGCTTAGCCAACACTGAAGCTTCCTTT. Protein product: CASSLANTEASF.

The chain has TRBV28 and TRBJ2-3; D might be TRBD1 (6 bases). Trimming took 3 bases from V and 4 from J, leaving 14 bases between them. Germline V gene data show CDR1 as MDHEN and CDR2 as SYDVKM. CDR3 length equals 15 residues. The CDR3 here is CASSLRGSGADTQYF. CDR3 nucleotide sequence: TGTGCCAGCAGTTTGAGGGGGAGTGGGGCAGATACGCAGTATTTT. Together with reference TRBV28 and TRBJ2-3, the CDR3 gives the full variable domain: DVKVTQSSRYLVKRTGEKVFLECVQDMDHENMFWYRQDPGLGLRLIYFSYDVKMKEKGDIPEGYSVSREKKERFSLILESASTNQTSMYLCASSLRGSGADTQYFGPGTRLTVL.

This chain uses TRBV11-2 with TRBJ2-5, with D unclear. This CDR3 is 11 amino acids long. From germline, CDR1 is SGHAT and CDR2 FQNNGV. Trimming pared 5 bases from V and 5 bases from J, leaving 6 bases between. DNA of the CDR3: TGTGCCAGCAGCCCTGGGGAGACCCAGTACTTC. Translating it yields CASSPGETQYF. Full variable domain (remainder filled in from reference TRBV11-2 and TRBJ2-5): EAGVAQSPRYKIIEKRQSVAFWCNPISGHATLYWYQQILGQGPKLLIQFQNNGVVDDSQLPKDRFSAERLKGVDSTLKIQPAKLEDSAVYLCASSPGETQYFGPGTRLLVL.

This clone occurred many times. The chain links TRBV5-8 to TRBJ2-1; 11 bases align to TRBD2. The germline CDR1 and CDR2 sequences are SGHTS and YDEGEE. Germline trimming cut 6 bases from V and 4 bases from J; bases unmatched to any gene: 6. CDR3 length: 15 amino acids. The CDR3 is CASTPRLAGYNEQFF. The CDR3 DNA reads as TGTGCCAGCACCCCCCGACTAGCGGGATACAATGAGCAGTTCTTC.

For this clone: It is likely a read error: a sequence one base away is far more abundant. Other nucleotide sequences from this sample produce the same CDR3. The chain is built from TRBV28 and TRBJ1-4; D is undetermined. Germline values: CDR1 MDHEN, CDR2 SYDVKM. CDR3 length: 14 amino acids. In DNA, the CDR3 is TGTGCTAGCAGTTTCCGAGATCTTAATGAAAAACTGTTTTTT. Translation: CASSFRDLNEKLFF.

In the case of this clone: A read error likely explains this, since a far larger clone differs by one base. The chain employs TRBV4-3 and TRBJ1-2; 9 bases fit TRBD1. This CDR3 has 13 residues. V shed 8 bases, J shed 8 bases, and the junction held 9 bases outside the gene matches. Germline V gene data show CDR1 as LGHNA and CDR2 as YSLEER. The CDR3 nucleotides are TGCGCCAGCGGCCCGGGACAGGGCTTAGGCTACACCTTC. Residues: CASGPGQGLGYTF.

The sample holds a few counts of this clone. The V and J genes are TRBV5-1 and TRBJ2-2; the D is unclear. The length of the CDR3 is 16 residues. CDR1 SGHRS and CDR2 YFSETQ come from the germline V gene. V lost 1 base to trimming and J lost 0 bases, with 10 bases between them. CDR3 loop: CASSLLNPANTGELFF. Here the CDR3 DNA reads TGCGCCAGCAGCTTGTTGAACCCCGCGAACACCGGGGAGCTGTTTTTT.

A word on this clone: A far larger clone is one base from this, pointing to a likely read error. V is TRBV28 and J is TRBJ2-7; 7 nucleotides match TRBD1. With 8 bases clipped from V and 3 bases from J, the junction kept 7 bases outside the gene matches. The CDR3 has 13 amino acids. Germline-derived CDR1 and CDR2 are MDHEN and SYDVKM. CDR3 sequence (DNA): TGTGCCAGCGGCCGACAGGGACACTACGAGCAGTACTTC. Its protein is CASGRQGHYEQYF.